Here is one T cell receptor beta chain with its context. The data stem from a study of blood T cell repertoires in COVID-19. Study details: Acute and convalescent COVID-19 samples came from the United States, Italy and Spain. Sources were T cells, B-cell-depleted T cells, or PBMCs; the material itself was cDNA or gDNA.

Per the original data handling: Amplified reference gene primers provided the basis for estimating nucleated cell counts. TCRdb keeps only in-frame clones here, not all; method: immunoSEQ multiplex PCR. D and trimming were read from the DNA, whereas the V and J calls and clone size are those reported in that table. The table has about 200,000 clones, roughly nine tenths seen once. Per germline, CDR1 MNHEY and CDR2 SMNVEV (reference sequence). V trimming: 6 bases; J trimming: 3 bases; junction bases outside the gene matches: 5. The CDR3 covers 14 residues. This sequence originates from a man in his forties or fifties with acute or convalescent COVID-19. Input material: peripheral blood. V and J are TRBV27 and TRBJ1-5; 7 positions match TRBD1. The CDR3 region is CASRSTGHNQPQHF. CDR3 sequence (DNA): TGTGCCAGCAGGTCGACAGGGCACAATCAGCCCCAGCATTTT.